The T cell receptor (beta chain) described here comes from a study of post-analysis software for immune sequencing data (dated by TCRdb to 2013 to 2016). In terms of the full investigation: Disease courses on record covered relapsing-remitting, secondary progressive and progressive-relapsing multiple sclerosis, though some patients had no subtype annotation. A subset of samples was prepared in parallel using single-end sample barcoding, then pooled and co-amplified after Illumina adapter ligation. Patient repertoires were compared against around twelve previously published healthy control repertoires from donors aged about 6 to 27 years.

To demonstrate the VDJtools post-analysis software, the study profiled TCR beta repertoires from the peripheral blood of under 15 young patients with multiple sclerosis. The multiple sclerosis patients were children and adolescents ranging in age from about 6 to 16 years. Broad study findings and their caveats: A handful of TRBV segments, including TRBV5-6, TRBV5-1 and TRBV20-1, were significantly more frequent in patients than controls. The control group was slightly older than the multiple sclerosis patient group. Normalized Chao1 diversity was significantly lower in multiple sclerosis patients than controls, suggesting substantial peripheral T-cell clonal expansion. Direct clustering with F measure showed strong co-clustering of samples prepared in the same batch, prompting a batch-effect correction.

Library construction relied on PCR. Sequencer: Illumina HiSeq 2500. To reduce PCR and sequencing biases, unique molecular identifiers were built into the TCR beta cDNA libraries. Approximately 500,000 cDNA molecules were obtained per 1 to 10 million input T cells, so each molecule approximated one T cell. The patient libraries were prepared and sequenced with the same protocol used for the earlier healthy control dataset. Samples belonging to the same batch were prepared together, multiplexed and sequenced on a shared HiSeq lane. In the source study's methods: Raw barcoded reads were processed with MIGEC, and single-read molecular identifier groups were discarded before consensus assembly and CDR3 extraction. Clonotype tables were post-analysed with VDJtools, and diversity was normalized by down-sampling all datasets to the smallest sample size. Repertoire overlap clustering matched CDR3 amino acid but not nucleotide sequences to correct batch-related cross-sample contamination. TCRdb trimmed the raw reads at Q25, called clones with MiXCR and kept productive beta chains. Merged by CDR3 protein, the rows form single entries marked with the most common genes and DNA. Here the V and J calls rest on TCRdb's processing, not on the authors' analysis. Recorded for this sample are 650,000 to 900,000 distinct CDR3 sequences; 40% to 55% of them occurred a single time. The ten biggest clones cover just under 5% of the sample.

This clonotype was found a few times. No antigen is known for it. Base quality data are lacking; no much larger clone is found one base away. Trimming removed 7 bases from V and 8 bases from J, leaving 17 bases between the germline ends. The CDR3, cysteine through phenylalanine, is 13 amino acids long. Only the CDR3 DNA stays, 39 bases, in frame from base 1. From the germline V gene (reference sequence), CDR1 is MNHEY and CDR2 is SMNVEV. The receptor comes from a girl aged 10 to 17 with multiple sclerosis. The V and J genes are TRBV27 and TRBJ1-1, with no confidently assigned D gene. The sample consisted of blood. The DNA sequence is as follows: TGTGCCAGCAATACGGCCCCTATTGGGGAAGCTTTCTTT. It codes for CASNTAPIGEAFF.